Listed below are T cell receptor beta chains from one sample, sequenced in a study of blood T cell repertoires in COVID-19. The protocol was immunoSEQ multiplex PCR, while the TCRdb copy is restricted to in-frame clones and leaves out a portion. The sample lists some 320,000 clones, more than 90% seen once, with around 2.6% in the top ten. The sample was PBMCs or T cells enriched from blood (not recorded which). The receptors originated from a man aged 60-69 years who had recovered from COVID-19. CDR3s include the opening cysteine and the closing phenylalanine or tryptophan. A D gene is named only where the DNA matches it firmly. The size of a clone is reported for some rows only, either as once, few or many, or as a class for expanded clones.

>TRBV4-3|.|.|TRBJ1-2
TGCGCCAGCAGCCTCCGGGAGACAAACCCCACTAACTATGGCTACACCTTC
CASSLRETNPTNYGYTF
>TRBV7-9|TRBD2|once|TRBJ2-7
TGTGCCAGCAGCCCCGCTTCGGGCGGGAGTCCCGAGCAGTACTTC
CASSPASGGSPEQYF
>TRBV7-9|.|once|TRBJ1-6
TGTGCCAGCAGCTTTGACAGTTATGTATATAATTCACCCCTCCACTTT
CASSFDSYVYNSPLHF
>TRBV9|TRBD1|.|TRBJ2-1
TGTGCCTCGTCGGGACAGAATGACAATGAGCAGTTCTTC
CASSGQNDNEQFF
>TRBV24-1|TRBD1|few|TRBJ2-7
TGTGCCACCAGCCCGGGACAGGGGGCCCACGAGCAGTACTTC
CATSPGQGAHEQYF
>TRBV7-8|.|.|TRBJ1-5
TGTGCCAGCACCATCGGGACAACTAATCAGCCCCAGCATTTT
CASTIGTTNQPQHF
>TRBV6-5|TRBD1|.|TRBJ1-1
TGTGCCAGCATAGGACAGGGCCCTGGAGCTTTCTTT
CASIGQGPGAFF
>TRBV6-5|.|.|TRBJ1-6
TGTGCCAGCAGTTACGCGGTCGGCAATTCACCCCTCCACTTT
CASSYAVGNSPLHF
>TRBV27|.|.|TRBJ2-2
TGTGCCAGCAGTTTATGGCGGCCGAACACCGGGGAGCTGTTTTTT
CASSLWRPNTGELFF
>TRBV5-1|TRBD1|.|TRBJ2-3
TGCGCCAGCAGCACAGGGGGCGGAGATACGCAGTATTTT
CASSTGGGDTQYF
>TRBV19|TRBD1|.|TRBJ1-5
TGTGCCAGTAGTGAAGACAGGGGTGGAAATCAGCCCCAGCATTTT
CASSEDRGGNQPQHF
>TRBV19|TRBD2|.|TRBJ2-2
TGTGCCAGTAGTATTCAGCTAGCGGGAGTTGGGGGGGAGCTGTTTTTT
CASSIQLAGVGGELFF
>TRBV11-3|.|few|TRBJ2-1
TGTGCCAGCAGCTTAGCACTTGGACTGCCCGAGCAGTTCTTC
CASSLALGLPEQFF
>TRBV29-1|.|.|TRBJ1-3
TGCAGCGTTGAAGGGCAGTCGGGTGGAAACACCATATATTTT
CSVEGQSGGNTIYF
>TRBV7-5|.|once|TRBJ1-4
TGTGCCAGAAGCCCGAGGACAGGAACTAATGAAAAACTGTTTTTT
CARSPRTGTNEKLFF
>TRBV6-6|.|.|TRBJ1-5
TGTGCCAGCGGCTCCAGGACAGATCAGCCCCAGCATTTT
CASGSRTDQPQHF
>TRBV3-1/TRBV3-2|.|.|TRBJ1-1
TGTGCCAGCAGCCTCAAGACTGGTGGCGCTTTCTTT
CASSLKTGGAFF
>TRBV5-1|.|.|TRBJ2-3
TGCGCCAGCAGCTTGACGACCTACCGACAAGCCACAGATACGCAGTATTTT
CASSLTTYRQATDTQYF
>TRBV18|TRBD1|.|TRBJ2-7
TGTGCCAGCTCACCCCGGGACAGGGGCGAGCAGTACTTC
CASSPRDRGEQYF
>TRBV9|TRBD1|.|TRBJ1-2
TGTGCCAGCAGCGGACAGGGGCACTATGGCTACACCTTC
CASSGQGHYGYTF
>TRBV3-1/TRBV3-2|TRBD2|.|TRBJ2-7
TGTGCCAGCAGCCAAGAAAGGGAAGAGGCGACTAGCGGGGGGGCCTCCGAGCAGTACTTC
CASSQEREEATSGGASEQYF
>TRBV6-5|.|.|TRBJ1-2
TGTGCCAGCAGTTCCGACAGGCACGGCTATGGCTACACCTTC
CASSSDRHGYGYTF
>TRBV3-1/TRBV3-2|TRBD2|.|TRBJ2-1
TGTGCCAGCAGCCAAGGAGCGGGAAACAATGAGCAGTTCTTC
CASSQGAGNNEQFF
>TRBV6-4|TRBD1|few|TRBJ2-1
TGTGCCAGCAGTGACGCCCCCGGGACAGGGGGTTTCAATGAGCAGTTCTTC
CASSDAPGTGGFNEQFF
>TRBV5-1|.|.|TRBJ2-5
TGCGCCAGCAGCCCGGACGGGGTCCCCCAAGAGACCCAGTACTTC
CASSPDGVPQETQYF
>TRBV18|.|.|TRBJ1-1
TGTGCCAGCTCACCACCCAGGGGGAACACTGAAGCTTTCTTT
CASSPPRGNTEAFF
>TRBV2|TRBD1|.|TRBJ2-7
TGTGCCAGCACCGACAGGGGCGCTCGGTACGAGCAGTACTTC
CASTDRGARYEQYF
>TRBV4-1|.|.|TRBJ2-7
TGCGCCAGCAGCCAAGATACACGAAGCTCCTACGAGCAGTACTTC
CASSQDTRSSYEQYF